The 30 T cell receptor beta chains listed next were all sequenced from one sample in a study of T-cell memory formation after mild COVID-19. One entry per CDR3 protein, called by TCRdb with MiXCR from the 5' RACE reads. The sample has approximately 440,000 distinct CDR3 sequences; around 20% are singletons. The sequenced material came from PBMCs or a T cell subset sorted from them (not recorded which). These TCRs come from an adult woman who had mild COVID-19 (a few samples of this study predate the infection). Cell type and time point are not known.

In DNA form, the CDR3 reads TGCGCCAGCAGCCACGACCCCGGGGGGGCGAGGGAGCTGTTTTTT. It specifies CASSHDPGGARELFF. V and J are TRBV5-1 and TRBJ2-2, with 8 bases that match TRBD2. Per the germline V gene, CDR1 is SGHRS and CDR2 is YFSETQ. The CDR3 totals 15 residues. V lost 4 bases, J lost 9 bases, and 11 bases stayed unmatched.

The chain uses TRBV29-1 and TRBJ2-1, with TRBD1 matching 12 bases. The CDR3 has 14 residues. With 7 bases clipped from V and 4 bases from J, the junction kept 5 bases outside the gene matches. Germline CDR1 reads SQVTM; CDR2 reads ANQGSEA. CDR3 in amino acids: CSAGQGARYNEQFF. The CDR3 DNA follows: TGCAGCGCGGGACAGGGGGCGAGGTACAATGAGCAGTTCTTC.

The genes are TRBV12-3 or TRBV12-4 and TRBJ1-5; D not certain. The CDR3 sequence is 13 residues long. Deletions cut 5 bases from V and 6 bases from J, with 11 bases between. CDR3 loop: CASSVQATQPQHF. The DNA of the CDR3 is TGTGCCAGCAGTGTCCAGGCGACTCAGCCCCAGCATTTT.

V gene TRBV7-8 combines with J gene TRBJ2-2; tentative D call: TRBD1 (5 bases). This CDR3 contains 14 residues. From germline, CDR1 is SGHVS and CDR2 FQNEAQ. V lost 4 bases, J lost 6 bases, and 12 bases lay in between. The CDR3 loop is CASSSGKAAGELFF. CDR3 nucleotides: TGTGCCAGCAGCTCAGGGAAGGCCGCCGGGGAGCTGTTTTTT.

CDR3 nucleotide sequence: TGCGCCAGCAGCCAGCCGACGGAAGGGCCTAGGGGCTATGGCTACACCTTC. The encoded protein is CASSQPTEGPRGYGYTF. V is TRBV4-1 and J is TRBJ1-2; tentatively, D is TRBD1 (5 bases). The CDR3 loop spans 17 amino acids. Germline V gene lookup returns CDR1 MGHRA and CDR2 YSYEKL. V shed 3 bases and J shed 4 bases, with 21 bases lying between them.

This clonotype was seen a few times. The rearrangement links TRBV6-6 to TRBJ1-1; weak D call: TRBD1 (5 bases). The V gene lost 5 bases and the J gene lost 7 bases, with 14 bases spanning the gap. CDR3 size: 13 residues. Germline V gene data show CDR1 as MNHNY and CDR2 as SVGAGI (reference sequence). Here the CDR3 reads CASSSEGRIEAFF. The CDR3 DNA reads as TGTGCCAGCAGTAGCGAGGGGCGTATTGAAGCTTTCTTT.

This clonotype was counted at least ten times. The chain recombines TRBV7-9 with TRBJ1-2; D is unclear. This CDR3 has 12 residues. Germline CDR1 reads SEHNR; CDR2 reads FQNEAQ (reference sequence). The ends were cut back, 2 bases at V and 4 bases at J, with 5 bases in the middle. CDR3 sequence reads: CASSLRVYGYTF. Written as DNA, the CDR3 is TGTGCCAGCAGCTTACGCGTCTATGGCTACACCTTC. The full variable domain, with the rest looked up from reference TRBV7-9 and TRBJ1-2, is DTGVSQNPRHKITKRGQNVTFRCDPISEHNRLYWYRQTLGQGPEFLTYFQNEAQLEKSRLLSDRFSAERPKGSFSTLEIQRTEQGDSAMYLCASSLRVYGYTFGSGTRLTVV.

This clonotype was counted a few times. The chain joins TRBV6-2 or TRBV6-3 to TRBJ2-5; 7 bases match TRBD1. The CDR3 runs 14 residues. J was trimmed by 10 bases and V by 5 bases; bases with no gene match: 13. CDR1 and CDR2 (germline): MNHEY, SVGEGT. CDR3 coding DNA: TGTGCCAGCAGTCGGTGGGACAGTGTTCCCTACCAGTACTTC. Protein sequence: CASSRWDSVPYQYF.

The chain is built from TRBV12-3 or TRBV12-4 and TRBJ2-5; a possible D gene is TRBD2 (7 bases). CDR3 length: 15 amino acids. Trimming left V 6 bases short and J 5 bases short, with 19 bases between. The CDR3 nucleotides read TGTGCCAGCAGCATCCGGGGGGCGGGGGTTGAGACCCAGTACTTC. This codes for CASSIRGAGVETQYF.

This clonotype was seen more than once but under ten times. The DNA of the CDR3 is TGCGCCAGCAGCCAAGATGGGAAGGGCGTCACTGAAGCTTTCTTT. Encoded protein: CASSQDGKGVTEAFF. V is TRBV4-1 and J is TRBJ1-1; D unclear. The CDR3 extends over 15 amino acids. The V gene lost 0 bases and the J gene lost 4 bases, with 12 bases spanning the gap. From germline, CDR1 is MGHRA and CDR2 YSYEKL.

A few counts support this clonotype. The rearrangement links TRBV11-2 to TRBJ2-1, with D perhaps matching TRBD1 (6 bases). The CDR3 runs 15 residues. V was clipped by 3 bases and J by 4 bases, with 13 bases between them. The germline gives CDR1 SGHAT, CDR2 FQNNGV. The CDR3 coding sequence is TGTGCCAGCAGCTTGATCAGGGGTGCTTACAATGAGCAGTTCTTC. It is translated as CASSLIRGAYNEQFF.

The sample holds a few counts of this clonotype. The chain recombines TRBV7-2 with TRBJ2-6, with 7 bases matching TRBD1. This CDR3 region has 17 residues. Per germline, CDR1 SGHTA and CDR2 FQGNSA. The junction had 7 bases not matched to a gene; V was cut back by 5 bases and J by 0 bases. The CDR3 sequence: CASSQRAGGSGANVLTF. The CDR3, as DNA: TGTGCCAGCAGCCAAAGGGCAGGGGGCTCTGGGGCCAACGTCCTGACTTTC.

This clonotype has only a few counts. CDR3 in DNA: TGCAGTGCTACTGGACTAATAGGGGCAGATACGCAGTATTTT. Its translation: CSATGLIGADTQYF. This chain uses TRBV20-1 with TRBJ2-3, with TRBD2 as a possible D gene (6 bases). The V end was cut by 4 bases, the J end by 4 bases, with 15 bases between. This CDR3 comprises 14 residues. The germline V gene has CDR1 DFQATT and CDR2 SNEGSKA (reference sequence).

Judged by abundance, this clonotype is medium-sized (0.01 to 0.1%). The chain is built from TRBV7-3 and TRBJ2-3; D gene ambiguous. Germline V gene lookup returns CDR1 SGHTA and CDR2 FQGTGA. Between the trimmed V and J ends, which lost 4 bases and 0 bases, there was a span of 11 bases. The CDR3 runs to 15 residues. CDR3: CASSSLARSTDTQYF. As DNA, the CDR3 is TGTGCCAGCAGCTCATTAGCAAGGAGCACAGATACGCAGTATTTT.

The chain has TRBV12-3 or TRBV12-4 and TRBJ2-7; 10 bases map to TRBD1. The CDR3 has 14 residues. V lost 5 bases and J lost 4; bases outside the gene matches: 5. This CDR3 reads CASSAGTGVYEQYF. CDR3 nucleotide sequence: TGTGCCAGCAGTGCCGGGACAGGGGTTTACGAGCAGTACTTC.

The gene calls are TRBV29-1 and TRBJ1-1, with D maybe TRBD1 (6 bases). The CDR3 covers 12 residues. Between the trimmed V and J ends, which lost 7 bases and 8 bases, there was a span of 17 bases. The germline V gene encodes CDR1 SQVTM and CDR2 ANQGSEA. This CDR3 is CSEQGIGQEAFF. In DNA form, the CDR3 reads TGCAGCGAACAGGGTATCGGACAGGAAGCTTTCTTT.

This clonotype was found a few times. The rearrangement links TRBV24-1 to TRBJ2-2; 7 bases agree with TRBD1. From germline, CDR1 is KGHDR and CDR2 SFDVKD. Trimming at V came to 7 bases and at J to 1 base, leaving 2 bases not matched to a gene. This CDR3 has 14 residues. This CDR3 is CATSRTGNTGELFF. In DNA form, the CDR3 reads TGTGCCACCAGCAGGACAGGGAACACCGGGGAGCTGTTTTTT.

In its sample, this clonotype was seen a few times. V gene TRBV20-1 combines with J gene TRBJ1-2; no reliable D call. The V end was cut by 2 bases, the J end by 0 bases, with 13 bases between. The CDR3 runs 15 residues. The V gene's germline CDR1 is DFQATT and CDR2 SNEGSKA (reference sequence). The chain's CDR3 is CSARNPGTANYGYTF. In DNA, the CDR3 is TGCAGTGCTAGAAATCCTGGTACCGCTAACTATGGCTACACCTTC.

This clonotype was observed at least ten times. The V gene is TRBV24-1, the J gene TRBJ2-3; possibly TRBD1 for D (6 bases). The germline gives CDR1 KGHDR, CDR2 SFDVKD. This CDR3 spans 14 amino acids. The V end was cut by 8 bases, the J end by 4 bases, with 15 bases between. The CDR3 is CATKGRGLPDTQYF. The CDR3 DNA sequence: TGTGCCACCAAGGGCAGGGGCTTGCCAGATACGCAGTATTTT.

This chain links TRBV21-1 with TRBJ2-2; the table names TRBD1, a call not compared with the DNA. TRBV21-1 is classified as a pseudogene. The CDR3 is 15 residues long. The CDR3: CASSKGPGHTGELFF. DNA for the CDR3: TGTGCCAGCAGCAAAGGTCCAGGGCACACCGGGGAGCTGTTTTTT.

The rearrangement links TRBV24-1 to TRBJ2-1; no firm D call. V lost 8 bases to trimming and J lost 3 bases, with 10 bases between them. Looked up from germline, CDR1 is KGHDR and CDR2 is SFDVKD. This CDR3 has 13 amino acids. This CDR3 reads CATKGPFYNEQFF. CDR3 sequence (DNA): TGTGCCACCAAAGGACCCTTCTACAATGAGCAGTTCTTC.

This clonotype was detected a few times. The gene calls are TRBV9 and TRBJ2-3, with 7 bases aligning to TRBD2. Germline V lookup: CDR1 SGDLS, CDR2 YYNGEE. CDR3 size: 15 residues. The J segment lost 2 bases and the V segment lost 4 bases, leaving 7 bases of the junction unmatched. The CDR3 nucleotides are TGTGCCAGCAGCCCCTCAGCGGGGATCACAGATACGCAGTATTTT. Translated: CASSPSAGITDTQYF. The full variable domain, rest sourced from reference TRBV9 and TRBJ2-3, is DSGVTQTPKHLITATGQRVTLRCSPRSGDLSVYWYQQSLDQGLQFLIQYYNGEERAKGNILERFSAQQFPDLHSELNLSSLELGDSALYFCASSPSAGITDTQYFGPGTRLTVL.

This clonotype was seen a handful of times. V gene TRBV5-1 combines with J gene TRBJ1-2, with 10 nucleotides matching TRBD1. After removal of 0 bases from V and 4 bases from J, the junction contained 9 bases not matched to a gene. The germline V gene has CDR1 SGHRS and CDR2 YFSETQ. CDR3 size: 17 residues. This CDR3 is CASSLAPGTGDTYGYTF. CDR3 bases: TGCGCCAGCAGCTTGGCCCCCGGGACAGGGGATACCTATGGCTACACCTTC.

The CDR3 region is CASSLLGQPLGGEQFF. CDR3 in DNA: TGTGCCAGCAGTTTATTGGGACAGCCTCTGGGGGGTGAGCAGTTCTTC. The genes are TRBV12-3 or TRBV12-4 and TRBJ2-1, with TRBD1 as a possible D gene (7 bases). Trimming left V 2 bases short and J 9 bases short, with 20 bases between. The CDR3 length is 16 residues.

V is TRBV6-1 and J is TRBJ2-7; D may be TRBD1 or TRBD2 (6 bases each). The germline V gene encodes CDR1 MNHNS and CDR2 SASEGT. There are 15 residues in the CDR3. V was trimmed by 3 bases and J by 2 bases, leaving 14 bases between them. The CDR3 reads CASSDGGLVPYEQYF. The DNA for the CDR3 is TGTGCCAGCAGTGACGGGGGCCTCGTACCCTACGAGCAGTACTTC.

CDR3 sequence reads: CASSSLSPDTQYF. CDR3 DNA: TGTGCCAGCAGTTCTTTATCTCCAGATACGCAGTATTTT. The rearrangement links TRBV12-3 or TRBV12-4 to TRBJ2-3, with no clear D. The CDR3 contains 13 residues. Trimming pared 4 bases from V and 4 bases from J, leaving 9 bases between.

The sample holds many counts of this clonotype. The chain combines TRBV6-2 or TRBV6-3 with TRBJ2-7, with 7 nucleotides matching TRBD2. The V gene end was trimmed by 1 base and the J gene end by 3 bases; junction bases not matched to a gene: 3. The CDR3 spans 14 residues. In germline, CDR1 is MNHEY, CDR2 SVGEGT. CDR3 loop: CASSYFGGSYEQYF. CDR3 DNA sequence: TGTGCCAGCAGTTACTTTGGCGGGAGCTACGAGCAGTACTTC.

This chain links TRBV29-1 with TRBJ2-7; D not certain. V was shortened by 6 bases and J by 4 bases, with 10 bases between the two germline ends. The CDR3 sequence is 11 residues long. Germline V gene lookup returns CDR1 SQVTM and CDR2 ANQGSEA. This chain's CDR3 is CSVLEGYEQYF. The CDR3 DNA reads TGCAGCGTCCTCGAAGGGTACGAGCAGTACTTC.

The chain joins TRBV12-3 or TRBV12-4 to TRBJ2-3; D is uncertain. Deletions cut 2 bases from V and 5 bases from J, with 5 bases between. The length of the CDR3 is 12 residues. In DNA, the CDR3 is TGTGCCAGCAGTTTACTCTTAGATACGCAGTATTTT. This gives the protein CASSLLLDTQYF.

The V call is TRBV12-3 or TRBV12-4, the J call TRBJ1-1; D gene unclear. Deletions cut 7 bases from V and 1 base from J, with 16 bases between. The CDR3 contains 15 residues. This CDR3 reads CASTRTGSRNTEAFF. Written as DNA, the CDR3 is TGTGCCAGCACCAGGACCGGGAGCAGGAACACTGAAGCTTTCTTT.